This T cell receptor beta chain was documented in a study of blood T cells in healthy people across ages. The CDR3 runs to 15 residues. Trimming removed 5 bases from V and 1 base from J; junction bases left unmatched: 9. Germline assignment: CDR1 DFQATT and CDR2 SNEGSKA (reference sequence). Ranging in age from about 6 to 95, the donors were healthy Caucasian individuals from Russia. PBMCs were isolated at a quantity of at least 7 million per sample. A second PCR of about 7 to 12 cycles used a sample-barcoded 5' primer and a J-beta primer mix. Each of the cDNA molecules was tagged by a template-switch adaptor with 12 random nucleotides. In TCRdb, the 5' RACE reads were re-called with MiXCR into one record per CDR3 protein. The profile shows 700,000 to 850,000 distinct CDR3 sequences, roughly 53% of them singletons. This clonotype has just a few counts.

The sequence derives from a man at least 80 years old in good health. The V call is TRBV20-1, the J call TRBJ2-5; TRBD2 agrees at 8 bases. The specimen was blood. The CDR3 loop is CSALLADPLQETQYF. Written as DNA, the CDR3 is TGCAGTGCTTTACTAGCGGACCCCCTCCAAGAGACCCAGTACTTC.